This T cell receptor beta chain was observed in a study of blood T cell repertoires in COVID-19 (dated by TCRdb to 2019 to 2021). About the study as a whole: Samples from collaborators originated in the United States, Italy and Spain and spanned both the acute and convalescent phases of COVID-19. The repertoires were released in a freely available public database intended as a resource for research on the immune response to SARS-CoV-2. Nearly every sample came with metadata listing a de-identified subject ID, COVID-19 status, age in years and sex. The samples were drawn from two sources: the first 160 participants of the ongoing ImmuneRACE study, and approximately 1,300 subjects contributed by 6 global collaborators. HLA class I and class II types, where available, came from metadata supplied by the sample provider rather than from assay-based typing. The prospective study material was composed of cDNA or gDNA derived from T cells, B-cell-depleted T cells, or PBMCs. The dataset comprised deeply sampled blood TCRbeta repertoires from subjects exposed to, actively infected with, or recovered from COVID-19.

TCRbeta CDR3 regions were amplified from genomic DNA by means of the immunoSEQ Assay, a bias-controlled multiplex PCR. The paper's processing steps were these. Within the assay, amplification of reference gene primers was used to estimate how many nucleated cells each sample contained. Sequence reads were collapsed and filtered to measure the absolute abundance of every unique TCRbeta CDR3 rearrangement. For each sample, productive Simpson clonality was calculated as the square root of Simpson's diversity index over productive rearrangements. Sourced from immuneACCESS, this table was stored by TCRdb with only in-frame sequences that have V and J called. A share of the clones is absent; for the studies checked, an unresolved V gene accounts for under half, and the remainder has no known explanation. That table is the source of V, J and clone size, and D and trimming were worked out from the DNA. A total of roughly 240,000 clones appear in this sample, more than 85% of them only once. 3.6% of the sample is taken by the ten largest.

The collaborating institutions used their own protocols to collect whole blood in K2EDTA tubes. For TCRbeta analysis, collaborators shipped samples as frozen whole blood, isolated PBMCs, or DNA extracted from either of those sample types. Comment on this clone: The target of this receptor is not known. No base-level quality is on record; no much larger clone is a single base apart.

Study-wide conclusions, independent of this receptor: How much clinical and demographic metadata was included differed by source and by participant, and the metadata was provided uncurated.

The CDR3 covers 14 residues, taking in both the cysteine and the phenylalanine. The read is trimmed to its CDR3 DNA, 42 bases read in frame from base 1. V is pared back by 4 bases and J by 4 bases, with 14 bases lying between the germline termini. CDR1 PRHDT and CDR2 FYEKMQ are derived from the germline V gene (reference sequence). The sequenced sample consisted of peripheral blood. The sequence was obtained from a man aged 18 to 29 with active or convalescent COVID-19. Rearrangement joined TRBV13 to TRBJ2-7; TRBD2 could be the D gene, as 5 bases match. The CDR3 reads as follows: CASSYPGLNYEQYF. The sequenced DNA: TGTGCCAGCAGCTACCCCGGACTTAATTACGAGCAGTACTTC.